This T cell receptor beta chain stems from a study of T-cell memory formation after mild COVID-19 (dated by TCRdb to the early 2020s). For the wider study: TCR sequence clusters from the two donors were found to be largely donor specific. Two young, previously healthy adult volunteers, one female and one male, were included in the cohort. Longitudinal TCRalpha and TCRbeta repertoire sequencing tracked T-cell clones expanding and contracting after mild COVID-19 in a couple of donors. Summary of the overall study and its limitations: Only a couple of mild cases were covered by the study, and larger cohorts that include severe cases with pre-infection samples were considered necessary. Clones contracting from day 15 to 85 had balanced CD4/CD8 phenotypes, while a second wave expanding from day 15 to 37 was biased towards CD4+. Whether the second-wave clones peaking on day 37 were SARS-CoV-2 specific was not confirmed. Contracting CD4+ clones appeared mostly in the CM and EM memory subsets, whereas CD8+ clones were enriched in EMRA. Some responding clones were detected in pre-infection memory, suggesting pre-existing cross-reactive memory T cells joined the SARS-CoV-2 response.

PBMCs were isolated by Ficoll-Paque density gradient centrifugation. Sequencing was performed on an Illumina NovaSeq 6000. TCRalpha and TCRbeta cDNA libraries were constructed by 5'RACE with constant-segment primers, with sample barcodes and unique molecular identifiers being introduced. Trizol reagent was used to extract RNA from every sample. The libraries were amplified in two PCR steps, and the second step added a second sample barcode and Illumina TruSeq adapters. The libraries were sequenced on an Illumina NovaSeq using 2 x 150 bp paired-end reads. On the study's bioinformatics: With migec v1.2.7, reads were demultiplexed and then collapsed into UMI-guided consensus sequences. With mixcr v2.1.11, UMI consensuses were aligned to TRA and TRB V and J templates and assembled into clonotypes. A clonotype was counted as expanded or contracted only if both edgeR and NoisET called the change significant, with noise models trained on biological replicates. edgeR calls used a false discovery rate-adjusted p below 0.01 and a log2 fold-change threshold of 1. As an exploratory analysis of dynamics, max-normalized trajectories of the 1000 most abundant clonotypes were examined by PCA with hierarchical clustering. The CD4 or CD8 phenotype of responding clones was assigned using the separately sequenced CD4+ and CD8+ repertoires. In TCRdb, the public reads were trimmed at Q25 with fastp and aligned with MiXCR, with productive beta chains retained. Each CDR3 protein appears once, grouped with its most common genes and DNA. TCRdb, rather than the study authors, made the V and J calls. Recorded for this sample are a few hundred thousand distinct CDR3 sequences; roughly 8% of them occurred a single time. The ten largest clones take up about 22% of the sample.

This clonotype was seen ten or more times. Its cognate antigen has yet to be identified. Per-base quality was not reported, and no clone a single base away is much larger than it. CDR1 and CDR2, looked up from the germline V gene, are SGHRS and YFSETQ. The cysteine opens and the phenylalanine closes a CDR3 of 13 amino acids. Only the CDR3 part of the read is kept: 39 bases, read in frame from the first base. A distance of 18 bases separates the germline ends of V and J, which lose 5 bases and 12 bases respectively. Sequencing was done on a sample of PBMCs or a T cell subset sorted from them (not recorded which). The TCR was taken from a man between 18 and 35 years old who had mild COVID-19 (a few samples of this study predate the infection). The sample titles of this study are shuffled in the database, so cell type and time point are left out; the donor was told from shared clones. This chain joins TRBV5-1 to TRBJ2-1; the D element might be TRBD1 or TRBD2, as each aligns at 5 bases. CDR3 protein: CASRTPPGARQFF. The DNA sequence follows: TGCGCCAGCAGGACCCCACCCGGGGCACGGCAGTTCTTC.